The 17 T cell receptor beta chains below all came from one sample that was sequenced in a study of T cell changes during pregnancy in multiple sclerosis. Here immunoSEQ multiplex PCR was the method, and the copy in TCRdb shows in-frame clones only, minus some. Of around 49,000 clones listed, approximately 95% are singletons. This specimen consisted of CD8+ T cells from peripheral blood mononuclear cells, obtained in the first trimester of pregnancy. The receptors were sampled from a female donor with multiple sclerosis, enrolled in a pregnancy study.

V gene TRBV6-4 combines with J gene TRBJ2-6; 7 bases align to TRBD1. The CDR3 runs to 18 residues. Germline assignment: CDR1 MRHNA and CDR2 SNTAGT. The V and J ends lost 0 bases and 1 base, in that order; junction bases with no gene match: 6. The DNA of the CDR3 is TGTGCCAGCAGTGACTCGATTGGCAGGGGGTCTGGGGCCAACGTCCTGACTTTC. Its translation: CASSDSIGRGSGANVLTF.

The chain couples TRBV30 to TRBJ1-2, with TRBD1 identical over 10 bases. Germline values: CDR1 GTSNPN, CDR2 SVGIG (reference sequence). The CDR3 runs 13 residues. The trim removed 1 base at V and 4 bases at J, leaving 0 bases unmatched. DNA for the CDR3: TGTGCCTGGAGTGGGACAGGGGGCTATGGCTACACCTTC. Encoded protein: CAWSGTGGYGYTF.

The CDR3 is CASSYSGGYEQYF. The CDR3 DNA follows: TGCGCCAGCAGCTATTCAGGGGGCTACGAGCAGTACTTC. This chain links TRBV5-1 with TRBJ2-7; 7 nucleotides agree with TRBD1. Losses at the gene ends were 3 bases for V and 3 bases for J; bases not matched to a gene: 3. The length of the CDR3 is 13 residues. Germline V gene lookup returns CDR1 SGHRS and CDR2 YFSETQ.

This chain joins TRBV19 and TRBJ2-1, with 7 bases aligning to TRBD1. Germline-derived CDR1 and CDR2 are LNHDA and SQIVND (reference sequence). The CDR3 is made up of 13 amino acids. The V gene end was trimmed by 3 bases and the J gene end by 6 bases; junction bases not matched to a gene: 2. The CDR3 region is CASSMTGSNEQFF. The DNA for the CDR3 is TGTGCCAGTAGTATGACAGGGTCCAATGAGCAGTTCTTC.

This chain links TRBV15 with TRBJ1-5, with a possible D match to TRBD1 (6 bases). CDR1 and CDR2 from the germline V gene are LNHNV and YYDKDF (reference sequence). Trimming removed 0 bases at V and 1 base at J, with 10 bases between. This CDR3 comprises 16 residues. CDR3 residues: CATSREGGVSNQPQHF. DNA for the CDR3: TGTGCCACCAGCAGAGAAGGGGGGGTGAGCAATCAGCCCCAGCATTTT.

The V and J genes are TRBV7-9 and TRBJ1-5, with D hard to call. V was shortened by 3 bases and J by 3 bases, with 9 bases between the two germline ends. The CDR3 has 14 residues. CDR1 and CDR2 from the germline V gene are SEHNR and FQNEAQ (reference sequence). CDR3 nucleotide sequence: TGTGCCAGCAGCTTGTCCCTTTCCAATCAGCCCCAGCATTTT. It encodes CASSLSLSNQPQHF.

The CDR3 loop is CASSLTISYEQYF. For the CDR3, the DNA is TGTGCCAGCAGTTTAACTATCTCCTACGAGCAGTACTTC. V is TRBV27 and J is TRBJ2-7; D gene uncertain. Germline V gene lookup returns CDR1 MNHEY and CDR2 SMNVEV (reference sequence). This CDR3 has 13 amino acids. Trimming shortened V by 2 bases and J by 0 bases, and 5 bases separated the two germline ends.

The J gene is TRBJ2-7, the V gene TRBV7-6, with TRBD2 identical over 8 bases. This CDR3 contains 14 residues. V dropped 5 bases and J dropped 4; count of bases not matched to a gene: 7. CDR1 and CDR2 from the germline V gene are SGHVS and FNYEAQ. The CDR3 here is CASSTGGLAYEQYF. The CDR3 nucleotides read TGTGCCAGCAGCACAGGCGGACTAGCTTACGAGCAGTACTTC.

The genes are TRBV4-1 and TRBJ1-1, with a tentative D call TRBD1 (5 bases). Germline loops: CDR1 MGHRA, CDR2 YSYEKL. The V end lost 0 bases, the J end lost 0 bases, and 11 bases lay between the germline ends. This CDR3 is 16 amino acids long. As DNA, the CDR3 is TGCGCCAGCAGCCAAGAGCCAGGGAACATGAACACTGAAGCTTTCTTT. Translation: CASSQEPGNMNTEAFF.

The CDR3 DNA is TGCGCCAGCAGCTTGAGCAAGGGAGGAATTCAAGAGACCCAGTACTTC. This encodes CASSLSKGGIQETQYF. J is TRBJ2-5 and V is TRBV5-1, with a possible D match to TRBD2 (6 bases). CDR1 is SGHRS and CDR2 is YFSETQ in the germline V gene. The CDR3 has 16 residues. Trimming took 1 base from V and 2 from J, leaving 15 bases between them.

The chain has TRBV10-3 and TRBJ1-4, with D hard to call. The CDR3 length is 13 residues. The V and J ends lost 10 bases and 2 bases respectively, with 11 bases between them. Germline CDR1 and CDR2: ENHRY and SYGVKD. The CDR3 loop reads CATSPRTNEKLFF. CDR3 bases: TGTGCCACCTCTCCCCGTACTAATGAAAAACTGTTTTTT.

This chain connects TRBV7-2 to TRBJ2-3, with D maybe TRBD2 (6 bases). Germline CDR1 is SGHTA and CDR2 is FQGNSA. Trimming left V 6 bases short and J 6 bases short, with 19 bases between. This CDR3 spans 15 amino acids. This CDR3 is CASRAFTGAWDTQYF. CDR3 DNA: TGTGCCAGCAGGGCCTTTACGGGAGCTTGGGATACGCAGTATTTT.

The chain couples TRBV6-5 to TRBJ1-1, with D maybe TRBD1 (5 bases). Germline lookup yields CDR1 MNHEY and CDR2 SVGAGI. Trimming cost V 6 bases and J 1 base, with 9 bases left between them. The CDR3 is made up of 13 amino acids. The CDR3 spells CASRPTANTEAFF. As DNA, the CDR3 is TGTGCCAGCAGGCCGACAGCGAACACTGAAGCTTTCTTT.

This chain links TRBV5-6 with TRBJ2-7; 10 nucleotides match TRBD1. This CDR3 has 15 residues. Germline loops: CDR1 SGHDT, CDR2 YYEEEE. V lost 0 bases, J lost 2 bases, and 2 bases stayed unmatched. The CDR3 DNA reads as TGTGCCAGCAGCTTGGGGGGGACAGGGGCCTACGAGCAGTACTTC. The encoded protein is CASSLGGTGAYEQYF.

The genes are TRBV14 and TRBJ1-4, with 7 bases matching TRBD1. V was clipped by 1 base and J by 8 bases; unmatched bases: 10. This CDR3 has 16 amino acids. CDR1 is SGHDN and CDR2 is FVKESK in the germline V gene. The CDR3 DNA reads TGTGCCAGCAGCCAAGGATACAGGGGAGAAGGGGAAAAACTGTTTTTT. Translating gives CASSQGYRGEGEKLFF.

The rearrangement links TRBV27 to TRBJ2-7; D perhaps matches TRBD2 (5 bases). The germline V gene has CDR1 MNHEY and CDR2 SMNVEV (reference sequence). The CDR3 length is 14 residues. V was shortened by 2 bases and J by 0 bases, with 8 bases between the two germline ends. The CDR3 DNA follows: TGTGCCAGCAGTTTAAGAGGGAACTCCTACGAGCAGTACTTC. Residues: CASSLRGNSYEQYF.

The chain recombines TRBV28 with TRBJ1-1; D is possibly TRBD1 (6 bases). Per the germline V gene, CDR1 is MDHEN and CDR2 is SYDVKM. V lost 5 bases to trimming and J lost 3 bases, with 13 bases between them. The CDR3 is 14 amino acids. The CDR3 nucleotides are TGTGCCAGCAGTCCACTCTCAGGGGACACTGAAGCTTTCTTT. This encodes CASSPLSGDTEAFF.